The clone carrying this T cell receptor (beta chain) was seen a few times. The antigen is undetermined. This entry is derived from a study of T cells in Graves' hyperthyroidism and ophthalmopathy. Study as a whole: Sampling of peripheral blood happened at initial diagnosis, prior to any treatment. Overall study findings and caveats: A 13 V-J signature model discriminated ophthalmopathy versus stable hyperthyroidism. Most thyroid-expanded clonotypes above 0.001 were also found in blood.

RNA transcripts yielded amplified TCR beta CDR3 regions. The study used the HTBI primer set for a first-round RT-PCR of the TCR CDR3. A single record per CDR3 protein comes from TCRdb applying MiXCR to the multiplex PCR reads. Of 650,000 to 700,000 distinct CDR3 sequences detected, 17% appear once; the ten largest clones hold roughly a sixth. From approximately 9.5 ml of fresh peripheral blood, PBMCs were isolated. This CDR3 comprises 13 residues. V lost 6 bases, J lost 6 bases, and 13 bases lay in between. The germline V gene has CDR1 MNHNS and CDR2 SASEGT. The origin of this receptor is a man aged 50-60 years with Graves' hyperthyroidism. The material sequenced was blood. The gene calls are TRBV6-1 and TRBJ2-3; D remains unclear. Written as DNA, the CDR3 is TGTGCCAGCAGCGAGGTCGAACAGGATACGCAGTATTTT. This codes for CASSEVEQDTQYF.